The 27 T cell receptor beta chains below were found in one sample sequenced in a study of CD8+CD57+ T cells in acquired aplastic anemia. These receptors' targets are unknown. Genomic DNA, the template, was used for profiling of the TCR beta VDJ and CDR3. TCRdb re-analysed the reads in MiXCR, keeping a single row per CDR3 protein. Of roughly 20,000 distinct CDR3 sequences listed, almost 40% are singletons. Patients who underwent sequencing had shown CD8+CD57+ cell expansion by flow cytometry. Study findings and constraints: Lower diversity was found in CD8+CD57+ cells than in total CD4+ and CD8+ pools in patients.

Sequenced sample: CD8+CD57+ T cells sorted from PBMCs. Subset given: bead-enriched CD8+CD57+ effector memory T cells from SAA patients. The receptors come from a human donor with aplastic anemia.

The rearrangement links TRBV20-1 to TRBJ1-3; perhaps TRBD1 as D (5 bases). In germline, CDR1 is DFQATT, CDR2 SNEGSKA (reference sequence). Between the trimmed V and J ends, which lost 3 bases and 0 bases, there was a span of 9 bases. The CDR3 loop spans 14 amino acids. The CDR3 coding sequence is TGCAGTGCTAGTGGGGGGAGCTCTGGAAACACCATATATTTT. Residues: CSASGGSSGNTIYF.

The V call is TRBV12-3 or TRBV12-4, the J call TRBJ2-3; tentatively, D is TRBD1 (6 bases). The CDR3 is made up of 14 amino acids. V was cut by 6 bases and J by 1 base, with 11 bases left in between. Here the CDR3 reads CASRNQGRTDTQYF. DNA of the CDR3: TGTGCCAGCAGGAACCAGGGGCGCACAGATACGCAGTATTTT.

This rearrangement joins TRBV12-3 or TRBV12-4 to TRBJ1-1; D is perhaps TRBD1 (5 bases). V was cut by 5 bases and J by 0 bases, with 13 bases left in between. The CDR3 sequence is 15 residues long. The CDR3 nucleotides read TGTGCCAGCAGTCAAAGGACAACTCTGAACACTGAAGCTTTCTTT. Its protein product is CASSQRTTLNTEAFF.

This clonotype has a handful of counts. V is TRBV20-1 and J is TRBJ2-5, with 7 bases identical to TRBD2. This CDR3 has 13 residues. After removal of 3 bases from V and 5 bases from J, the junction contained 6 bases not matched to a gene. Germline CDR1 and CDR2: DFQATT and SNEGSKA (reference sequence). Here the CDR3 DNA reads TGCAGTGCTAGGCCACTAGCGAGGGAGACCCAGTACTTC. Protein: CSARPLARETQYF.

The chain has TRBV4-1 and TRBJ2-3; 10 bases agree with TRBD2. Germline lookup yields CDR1 MGHRA and CDR2 YSYEKL. The length of the CDR3 is 16 residues. V was pared by 3 bases and J by 2 bases, with 5 bases of the junction left unmatched. The CDR3 loop reads CASSQRTSGNTDTQYF. CDR3 DNA: TGCGCCAGCAGCCAGAGGACTAGCGGAAACACAGATACGCAGTATTTT.

This clonotype has just a few counts. This CDR3 reads CASQLERGTQYF. The CDR3, as DNA: TGTGCCAGCCAACTGGAGCGAGGGACCCAGTACTTC. This rearrangement joins TRBV5-5 to TRBJ2-5; D uncertain. The V and J ends lost 7 bases and 7 bases respectively, with 14 bases between them. The CDR3 sequence is 12 residues long. Looked up from germline, CDR1 is SGHKS and CDR2 is YYEKEE (reference sequence).

This clonotype was seen at least ten times. J is TRBJ2-7 and V is TRBV4-1, with a tentative D call TRBD1 (6 bases). The CDR3 is 15 residues long. Per germline, CDR1 MGHRA and CDR2 YSYEKL. The V end was cut by 1 base, the J end by 2 bases, with 12 bases between. The CDR3 coding sequence is TGCGCCAGCAGCCAAGTGATACAGGGTCCCTACGAGCAGTACTTC. Its protein is CASSQVIQGPYEQYF.

The rearrangement links TRBV20-1 to TRBJ2-7; 7 nucleotides align to TRBD1. CDR1 is DFQATT, CDR2 SNEGSKA, per germline (reference sequence). CDR3 length: 15 amino acids. V lost 6 bases to trimming and J lost 3 bases; unmatched junction nucleotides: 14. CDR3 bases: TGCAGTGCCCACCAGCCGGGACAGACCAACTACGAGCAGTACTTC. Translation gives CSAHQPGQTNYEQYF.

This clonotype has a count of ten or more. The genes are TRBV20-1 and TRBJ2-3; D might be TRBD1 (6 bases). From germline, CDR1 is DFQATT and CDR2 SNEGSKA (reference sequence). V dropped 1 base and J dropped 1 base, with 15 bases sitting between them. There are 16 residues in the CDR3. The CDR3 sequence: CSARGPGVRGTDTQYF. The CDR3 region has the DNA TGCAGTGCTAGAGGCCCAGGGGTTCGGGGCACAGATACGCAGTATTTT.

The chain combines TRBV7-8 with TRBJ2-7; TRBD2 matches at 12 bases. Germline V gives CDR1 SGHVS, CDR2 FQNEAQ. The CDR3 runs 15 residues. After removal of 5 bases from V and 5 bases from J, the junction contained 7 bases not matched to a gene. CDR3 loop: CASSPLAGGPHEQYF. The CDR3 DNA reads as TGTGCCAGCAGCCCTCTAGCGGGAGGGCCCCACGAGCAGTACTTC.

This clonotype was recorded a few times. The rearrangement links TRBV9 to TRBJ1-2; no clear D. The CDR3 is 14 residues long. The ends were cut back, 0 bases at V and 4 bases at J, with 10 bases in the middle. Germline CDR1 reads SGDLS; CDR2 reads YYNGEE. The CDR3 sequence: CASSVGGGSYGYTF. The CDR3 nucleotides read TGTGCCAGCAGCGTAGGGGGAGGAAGCTATGGCTACACCTTC.

This clonotype was seen only a few times. The chain links TRBV19 to TRBJ2-6, with D possibly matching TRBD1 (6 bases). Germline lookup yields CDR1 LNHDA and CDR2 SQIVND (reference sequence). The V end lost 4 bases, the J end lost 2 bases, and 12 bases lay between the germline ends. The CDR3 is made up of 16 amino acids. The CDR3 DNA sequence: TGTGCCAGTAGTAAAACAGGGATTCCTGGGGCCAACGTCCTGACTTTC. Protein product: CASSKTGIPGANVLTF.

The rearrangement links TRBV7-9 to TRBJ2-7; 8 positions match TRBD2. The CDR3 has 14 amino acids. The V and J ends lost 3 bases and 0 bases, in that order; junction bases with no gene match: 1. Germline CDR1 reads SEHNR; CDR2 reads FQNEAQ (reference sequence). As DNA, the CDR3 is TGTGCCAGCAGCTTTAGCGGGAACTCCTACGAGCAGTACTTC. It is translated as CASSFSGNSYEQYF.

This sequence joins TRBV20-1 and TRBJ2-7; 8 nucleotides match TRBD1. Trimming at V came to 2 bases and at J to 4 bases, leaving 19 bases not matched to a gene. The CDR3 contains 18 residues. Germline CDR1 and CDR2: DFQATT and SNEGSKA (reference sequence). The CDR3 here is CSARNSAAHKTGVYEQYF. As DNA, the CDR3 is TGCAGTGCTAGAAACTCAGCCGCCCATAAGACAGGGGTTTACGAGCAGTACTTC.

This clonotype has only a few counts. The CDR3 is CASRKSGGYEQYF. The CDR3 DNA sequence: TGTGCCAGTAGGAAGTCTGGGGGGTACGAGCAGTACTTC. This chain uses TRBV19 with TRBJ2-7; possible D gene TRBD2, 6 bases. V gave up 6 bases and J gave up 4 bases, with 13 bases separating them. The CDR3 loop spans 13 amino acids. The V gene's germline CDR1 is LNHDA and CDR2 SQIVND (reference sequence).

This rearrangement joins TRBV6-2 or TRBV6-3 to TRBJ2-7; 7 nucleotides line up with TRBD1. Trimming took 5 bases from V and 0 from J; bases not matched to a gene: 4. Germline V lookup: CDR1 MNHEY, CDR2 SVGEGT. The CDR3 length is 14 residues. Here the CDR3 DNA reads TGTGCCAGCAGTCAAGGGGACAGCTCCTACGAGCAGTACTTC. Amino acid sequence: CASSQGDSSYEQYF.

This clonotype was picked up one time. This sequence joins TRBV6-1 and TRBJ1-1, with D possibly TRBD1 on 5 matching bases. This CDR3 has 13 amino acids. Trimming shortened V by 7 bases and J by 1 base, and 10 bases separated the two germline ends. Germline assignment: CDR1 MNHNS and CDR2 SASEGT. Here the CDR3 reads CASNGGRNTEAFF. In DNA, the CDR3 is TGTGCCAGCAATGGGGGGAGGAACACTGAAGCTTTCTTT.

This clonotype has just a few counts. The junction does not match germline at one end; this may be a read error. This CDR3 reads CASSPSGSTGELFF. In DNA, the CDR3 is TGTGCTAGCAGCCCATCGGGGTCCACCGGGGAGCTGTTTTTT. The chain carries TRBV7-7 and TRBJ2-2, with a weak D call TRBD2 (5 bases). The CDR3 loop spans 14 amino acids. In germline, CDR1 is SSHAT, CDR2 FNYEAQ (reference sequence).

This clonotype occurred a few times. J is TRBJ1-3 and V is TRBV20-1; tentatively, D is TRBD1 (6 bases). Germline V CDR1 and CDR2: DFQATT, SNEGSKA (reference sequence). This CDR3 is 13 amino acids long. The germline V and J ends were trimmed by 6 bases and 4 bases, with 13 bases remaining between them. The CDR3 region is CSAHRTAGNTIYF. Written as DNA, the CDR3 is TGCAGTGCCCACCGGACAGCCGGAAACACCATATATTTT.

This sequence joins TRBV20-1 and TRBJ2-1; 13 nucleotides match TRBD2. Germline-derived CDR1 and CDR2 are DFQATT and SNEGSKA (reference sequence). The V gene end was trimmed by 3 bases and the J gene end by 6 bases; junction bases not matched to a gene: 8. The CDR3 length is 16 residues. CDR3 residues: CSARPLAGGLFNEQFF. The DNA for the CDR3 is TGCAGTGCTAGGCCACTAGCGGGGGGGCTCTTCAATGAGCAGTTCTTC.

Regarding this clonotype: One base away lies a much larger clone, so this may be a sequencing read error. This chain uses TRBV4-1 with TRBJ2-1; D is unclear. This CDR3 comprises 13 residues. Germline assignment: CDR1 MGHRA and CDR2 YSYEKL. The CDR3 is CACSSSSYNEQFF. The CDR3 DNA reads as TGCGCCTGCAGCTCGAGCTCCTACAATGAGCAGTTCTTC.

This clonotype has a count of ten or more. The CDR3 reads CSASPGTDTEAFF. CDR3 DNA: TGCAGTGCTTCTCCCGGGACTGACACTGAAGCTTTCTTT. V usage is TRBV20-1 and J usage is TRBJ1-1; perhaps TRBD1 as D (5 bases). V was pared by 5 bases and J by 3 bases, with 13 bases between. CDR3 length: 13 residues. Looked up from germline, CDR1 is DFQATT and CDR2 is SNEGSKA (reference sequence).

J is TRBJ2-2 and V is TRBV6-4; the D gene could be TRBD1 or TRBD2 (5 bases each). Trimming removed 10 bases from V and 5 bases from J, with 14 bases in between. The germline V gene encodes CDR1 MRHNA and CDR2 SNTAGT. This CDR3 has 13 residues. The CDR3 sequence: CAKTGAETGELFF. The CDR3 DNA reads TGTGCCAAAACCGGGGCCGAAACCGGGGAGCTGTTTTTT.

The rearrangement joins TRBV5-8 to TRBJ2-1, with 16 bases fitting TRBD2. The germline CDR1 and CDR2 sequences are SGHTS and YDEGEE. The V segment lost 2 bases and the J segment 5 bases; nucleotides outside the gene matches: 4. The CDR3 consists of 17 residues. DNA of the CDR3: TGTGCCAGCAGCTTCGGGACTAGCGGGGGGGCCAACAATGAGCAGTTCTTC. Translated: CASSFGTSGGANNEQFF.

The gene calls are TRBV5-1 and TRBJ2-1; 10 bases are a match to TRBD2. V lost 0 bases and J lost 9; bases outside the gene matches: 9. Germline CDR1 is SGHRS and CDR2 is YFSETQ. The CDR3 totals 16 residues. CDR3 bases: TGCGCCAGCAGCTTGGAGCCAGCGGGAGGGGGGGGTGAGCAGTTCTTC. Translated, it gives CASSLEPAGGGGEQFF.

This clonotype was observed a few times. The chain couples TRBV10-3 to TRBJ1-5; D ambiguous. This CDR3 contains 15 residues. V dropped 10 bases and J dropped 2 bases, with 18 bases sitting between them. In germline, CDR1 is ENHRY, CDR2 SYGVKD. This chain's CDR3 is CATGPEGGGNQPQHF. In DNA form, the CDR3 reads TGTGCCACCGGGCCCGAGGGTGGAGGCAATCAGCCCCAGCATTTT.

The chain joins TRBV20-1 to TRBJ2-5; 7 nucleotides match TRBD2. Germline values: CDR1 DFQATT, CDR2 SNEGSKA (reference sequence). The CDR3 sequence is 13 residues long. Unmatched junction bases numbered 3, after V lost 0 bases and J lost 5 bases. The CDR3 loop reads CSAREYGRETQYF. The CDR3 DNA follows: TGCAGTGCTAGAGAATACGGGAGGGAGACCCAGTACTTC.